This paragraph reports one T cell receptor (beta chain). As yet, its antigen is unknown. Germline CDR1 and CDR2: LGHNT and FRNRAP. The length of the CDR3 is 12 residues. V was clipped by 5 bases and J by 4 bases, with 6 bases between them. This sample is drawn from a study of cytomegalovirus exposure and HLA in healthy donors. Study-level results: According to the study, around 150 TCR beta chains were cytomegalovirus-associated. According to an earlier analysis, most TCR beta V segments yielded productive rearrangements about 87% or about 30% of the time. Sequencing likely generated an artifact that appeared as a cluster of highly shared sequence variants. In a later analysis, specific HLA alleles were associated with around 17,000 TCR beta sequences at a 0.05 false discovery rate.

Researchers ran the PCR with 60 Vbeta and 13 Jbeta primers. The data were produced by immunoSEQ multiplex PCR, yet TCRdb's version contains in-frame clones alone and is incomplete. The table lists 55,000 to 80,000 clones, more than 70% of them singletons. The source is a woman in her forties in good health and CMV-seropositive. The material sequenced was PBMCs. This rearrangement joins TRBV12-5 to TRBJ1-5; D is unresolved. CDR3 sequence reads: CASGTENQPQHF. The CDR3 DNA reads as TGTGCTAGTGGTACAGAGAATCAGCCCCAGCATTTT.